A single sample gave rise to the 10 T cell receptor beta chains below, sequenced in a study of beta chain features in type 1 diabetes. The whole isolated RNA underwent reverse transcription, so sequencing captured expressed TCRB transcripts. The protocol was immunoSEQ multiplex PCR, while the TCRdb copy is restricted to in-frame clones and leaves out a portion. The data contain 900,000 or so clones, 17% of them seen just once; the ten biggest clones take up roughly 0.025%. Sequencing input: naive CD4+ T cells from blood. These TCRs come from a woman under 30 in good health.

The V gene is TRBV23-1, the J gene TRBJ1-2; no clear D gene. Being an ORF, TRBV23-1 has a function that is uncertain. With 3 bases removed from V and 2 bases from J, the gap between germline ends came to 7 bases. The CDR3 loop spans 13 amino acids. The CDR3 coding sequence is TGCGCCAGCAGTCACCGGAAGAACTATGGCTACACCTTC. It is translated as CASSHRKNYGYTF.

This clone was counted only a few times. This chain joins TRBV11-2 and TRBJ2-7, with 8 bases identical to TRBD2. There are 16 residues in the CDR3. The junction had 12 bases not matched to a gene; V was cut back by 5 bases and J by 3 bases. The germline CDR1 and CDR2 sequences are SGHAT and FQNNGV. The CDR3 is CASSPMSTSGDYEQYF. CDR3 sequence (DNA): TGTGCCAGCAGCCCAATGAGCACTAGCGGAGACTACGAGCAGTACTTC.

The chain couples TRBV6-6 to TRBJ1-2; D might be TRBD1 (5 bases). Looked up from germline, CDR1 is MNHNY and CDR2 is SVGAGI (reference sequence). Trimming shortened V by 4 bases and J by 2 bases, and 14 bases separated the two germline ends. The CDR3 runs to 15 residues. The CDR3 spells CASSSPGTGNYGYTF. The CDR3 DNA reads TGTGCCAGCAGTTCGCCAGGGACTGGCAACTATGGCTACACCTTC.

The table lists this clone with a few counts. The V call is TRBV7-9, the J call TRBJ2-2, with 8 bases aligning to TRBD2. Trimming cost V 3 bases and J 3 bases; bases outside gene matches: 12. The CDR3 contains 18 residues. Germline V gene data show CDR1 as SEHNR and CDR2 as FQNEAQ (reference sequence). In DNA form, the CDR3 reads TGTGCCAGCAGCTTCTCCCGACGAGCGGGAGTGCACACCGGGGAGCTGTTTTTT. Translation gives CASSFSRRAGVHTGELFF.

The chain employs TRBV14 and TRBJ1-3; tentative D call: TRBD1 (6 bases). The CDR3 is 12 residues long. Trimming took off 3 bases at V and 6 bases at J, with 6 bases between the two ends. Germline values: CDR1 SGHDN, CDR2 FVKESK. This chain's CDR3 is CASSQGANTIYF. Here the CDR3 DNA reads TGTGCCAGCAGCCAGGGGGCAAACACCATATATTTT.

This clone showed up just a few times. V gene TRBV7-9 combines with J gene TRBJ1-1; 7 bases map to TRBD1. Germline trimming cut 7 bases from V and 4 bases from J; bases unmatched to any gene: 0. The germline gives CDR1 SEHNR, CDR2 FQNEAQ (reference sequence). This CDR3 is built from 11 residues. The CDR3 protein is CASKGATEAFF. CDR3 in DNA: TGTGCCAGCAAGGGGGCCACTGAAGCTTTCTTT.

The rearrangement links TRBV2 to TRBJ1-2; no definite D call. Trimming took off 8 bases at V and 4 bases at J, with 14 bases between the two ends. CDR3 length equals 13 residues. In germline, CDR1 is SNHLY, CDR2 FYNNEI. Written as DNA, the CDR3 is TGTGCCAGCTCCCCATGGCAGGTCTATGGCTACACCTTC. This gives the protein CASSPWQVYGYTF.

This clone was seen a few times. J is TRBJ2-7 and V is TRBV29-1, with 7 bases matching TRBD1. V shed 5 bases and J 7 bases; nucleotides not matched to a gene: 5. The CDR3 runs 11 residues. Germline assignment: CDR1 SQVTM and CDR2 ANQGSEA. The DNA for the CDR3 is TGCAGCGTTAACAGGGGCGGGGAGCAGTACTTC. Encoded protein: CSVNRGGEQYF.

The chain links TRBV28 to TRBJ1-2; maybe TRBD1 (6 bases). CDR1 is MDHEN and CDR2 is SYDVKM in the germline V gene. V was trimmed by 5 bases and J by 5 bases, leaving 15 bases between them. The CDR3 sequence is 14 residues long. The CDR3 DNA sequence: TGTGCCAGCAGTCCCGGGGGGGCTTGGTATGGCTACACCTTC. This encodes CASSPGGAWYGYTF.

This clone was observed a few times. This chain connects TRBV4-2 to TRBJ2-7; 7 bases agree with TRBD1. The ends lost 1 base at V and 2 bases at J; junction bases unmatched: 5. Germline CDR1 reads LGHNA; CDR2 reads YNFKEQ. The CDR3 is 15 residues long. As DNA, the CDR3 is TGTGCCAGCAGCCAAGGACGACAGGGTCCCTACGAGCAGTACTTC. This translates into CASSQGRQGPYEQYF.